One and the same sample provided the 4 T cell receptor beta chains below, sequenced in a study of T cell repertoires in aging, cancer and after chemotherapy. A mixed TRB-A/B primer pool amplified rearranged TRB by multiplex touch-down PCR. TCRdb passed the multiplex PCR reads through MiXCR, listing each CDR3 protein once. The table includes some 10,000 distinct CDR3 sequences, 38% detected once. Amplification of TCR beta used genomic DNA extracted from peripheral blood. Sequencing used blood. All receptors come from a human donor in good health.

The chain recombines TRBV19 with TRBJ1-5; TRBD1 aligns across 11 bases. This CDR3 is 17 amino acids long. J gave up 7 bases and V 6 bases, and 14 bases lay outside the gene matches. Germline V CDR1 and CDR2: LNHDA, SQIVND (reference sequence). CDR3 sequence reads: CASSQLAGQGVGQPQHF. The DNA for the CDR3 is TGTGCCAGTAGCCAGCTCGCGGGACAGGGGGTCGGACAGCCCCAGCATTTT.

V gene TRBV10-3 combines with J gene TRBJ2-5, with 7 bases that match TRBD1. V shed 9 bases and J 4 bases; nucleotides not matched to a gene: 8. CDR1 is ENHRY and CDR2 is SYGVKD in the germline V gene. This CDR3 contains 13 residues. The DNA of the CDR3 is TGTGCCATTGCGGACAGGAATAGAGAGACCCAGTACTTC. Its translation is CAIADRNRETQYF.

The chain couples TRBV6-2 or TRBV6-3 to TRBJ2-5; 9 nucleotides align to TRBD2. Germline assignment: CDR1 MNHEY and CDR2 SVGEGT. The CDR3 consists of 12 residues. V was pared by 1 base and J by 13 bases, with 4 bases of the junction left unmatched. CDR3 DNA sequence: TGTGCCAGCAGTTACTACGGCGGGAGGGTGTACTTC. As protein: CASSYYGGRVYF.

The CDR3 sequence: CSARTGRPGSGELFF. CDR3 DNA sequence: TGCAGTGCGCGCACCGGGAGGCCTGGTTCCGGGGAGCTGTTTTTT. This sequence joins TRBV20-1 and TRBJ2-2; the match to TRBD2 covers 7 bases. The CDR3 is 15 amino acids. V dropped 6 bases and J dropped 6; count of bases not matched to a gene: 13. Germline V gene sequence: CDR1 DFQATT, CDR2 SNEGSKA (reference sequence).